These 5 T cell receptor beta chains came from one sample sequenced in a study of blood T cell repertoires in COVID-19 (dated by TCRdb to the early 2020s). The library relied on the immunoSEQ multiplex PCR assay. The table was pulled from immuneACCESS by TCRdb, which kept in-frame rearrangements only. Such tables lose some clones; where checked, under half of the loss comes from unresolved V genes, and the rest has no known cause. The sample table contains roughly 78,000 clones; only one count was recorded for more than 75% of them. Clones ranked in the top ten supply around 2% of the sample. Input material: peripheral blood. The receptors originated from a woman aged 55-75 years with acute or convalescent COVID-19.

The rearrangement uses TRBV10-3 and TRBJ2-3; D possibly corresponds to TRBD1 (5 bases). Germline values: CDR1 ENHRY, CDR2 SYGVKD. Trimming pared 7 bases from V and 0 bases from J, leaving 11 bases between. CDR3 length: 14 amino acids. CDR3 nucleotide sequence: TGTGCCATCAAAGGGGCGTTTAGCACAGATACGCAGTATTTT. Encoded protein: CAIKGAFSTDTQYF.

This rearrangement joins TRBV25-1 to TRBJ2-2; tentative D call: TRBD1 (6 bases). Germline lookup yields CDR1 MGHDK and CDR2 SYGVNS. V was shortened by 9 bases and J by 4 bases, with 15 bases between the two germline ends. The CDR3 runs to 14 residues. The CDR3, as DNA: TGTGCCAGTGGTGGCAGGGGTCCCACCGGGGAGCTGTTTTTT. Residues: CASGGRGPTGELFF.

The gene calls are TRBV2 and TRBJ2-7; TRBD1 matches at 7 bases. Trimming at V came to 6 bases and at J to 2 bases, leaving 10 bases not matched to a gene. Germline values: CDR1 SNHLY, CDR2 FYNNEI. This CDR3 spans 15 amino acids. The CDR3 DNA is TGTGCCAGCAGCTCGGACAGGAGCTGGACCTACGAGCAGTACTTC. Encoded protein: CASSSDRSWTYEQYF.

The rearrangement uses TRBV4-3 and TRBJ2-4, with D maybe TRBD1 (5 bases). Between the trimmed V and J ends, which lost 0 bases and 0 bases, there was a span of 12 bases. The CDR3 is made up of 17 amino acids. In germline, CDR1 is LGHNA, CDR2 YSLEER. The CDR3: CASSQDTQGLAKNIQYF. CDR3 nucleotide sequence: TGCGCCAGCAGCCAAGATACGCAGGGCCTAGCCAAAAACATTCAGTACTTC.

The J gene is TRBJ2-3, the V gene TRBV5-4, with D unresolved. The germline V gene has CDR1 SGHNT and CDR2 YYREEE (reference sequence). V lost 3 bases and J lost 0, with 8 bases in between. This CDR3 region has 14 residues. In nucleotides, the CDR3 is TGTGCCAGCAGCTCGCAGACTAGCACAGATACGCAGTATTTT. Its protein product is CASSSQTSTDTQYF.